This is a list of T cell receptor beta chains from one sample in a study of blood T cells in healthy people across ages. TCRdb processed the 5' RACE reads anew with MiXCR; each CDR3 protein has one entry. The sample shows around 1,500,000 distinct CDR3 sequences, approximately 30% of them seen only once. Input material: blood. The receptors stem from a woman aged 25 to 39 in good health. Both conserved end residues are trimmed from each CDR3. Fields, in order: V gene, J gene, clone size, CDR3 protein. Some rows have no size entry. The others give once, few or many, or a class for an expanded clone.

V: TRBV5-1; J: TRBJ2-7; size: .; CDR3: ASSSRGAWAYEQY
V: TRBV7-9; J: TRBJ2-1; size: few; CDR3: ASSLTSEAEQF
V: TRBV28; J: .; size: .; CDR3: ASSLGTSGRSEQY
V: TRBV6-2/TRBV6-3; J: TRBJ2-2; size: .; CDR3: ASSYLQNTGELF
V: TRBV12-3/TRBV12-4; J: TRBJ2-5; size: .; CDR3: ASTFSGSRETQY
V: TRBV12-3/TRBV12-4; J: TRBJ2-1; size: .; CDR3: ATGAGEYNEQF
V: TRBV2; J: TRBJ2-7; size: few; CDR3: ASSTTSGSLYEQY
V: TRBV7-3; J: TRBJ2-7; size: many; CDR3: ASSLKYADEQY
V: TRBV30; J: TRBJ1-2; size: .; CDR3: AWTANYGYT
V: TRBV10-3; J: TRBJ2-5; size: many; CDR3: AIKEGLQETQY
V: TRBV7-2; J: TRBJ2-7; size: .; CDR3: ASSPKGGAGYEQY
V: TRBV30; J: TRBJ1-6; size: few; CDR3: AWRRDRAQSPLH
V: TRBV7-6; J: TRBJ2-2; size: .; CDR3: ASSARQGADTGELF
V: TRBV9; J: TRBJ2-3; size: few; CDR3: ASTPGGRGTDTQY
V: TRBV6-6; J: TRBJ2-5; size: many; CDR3: ASSYRETQY
V: TRBV20-1; J: TRBJ1-1; size: .; CDR3: SAREMGGRSEAF
V: TRBV5-1; J: TRBJ2-1; size: few; CDR3: ASSPTDRVTNEQF
V: TRBV20-1; J: TRBJ2-4; size: once; CDR3: SALGLLEY
V: TRBV5-1; J: TRBJ2-1; size: few; CDR3: ASSLEAGAHNEQF
V: TRBV6-2/TRBV6-3; J: TRBJ2-7; size: few; CDR3: ASTPGTGRYEQY
V: TRBV27; J: TRBJ2-1; size: few; CDR3: ASSPRIVSGDEQF
V: TRBV20-1; J: TRBJ2-5; size: .; CDR3: SARTSGPRTQY
V: TRBV14; J: TRBJ1-2; size: few; CDR3: ASSPHQGGAEGYT
V: TRBV3-1; J: TRBJ2-1; size: few; CDR3: ASSPLEAGAYNEQF
V: TRBV5-1; J: .; size: .; CDR3: GSSADLSSYEQF
V: TRBV18; J: TRBJ2-1; size: .; CDR3: ASSPPIGVSGVNEQF
V: TRBV3-1; J: TRBJ1-6; size: few; CDR3: ASSLGRGASPLH
V: TRBV7-8; J: TRBJ2-2; size: once; CDR3: ASSEGGMRELF
V: TRBV3-1; J: .; size: .; CDR3: ASSQTGAFSEQY
V: TRBV9; J: TRBJ2-5; size: .; CDR3: ASSETGWETQY
V: TRBV10-1; J: TRBJ2-7; size: .; CDR3: ASSDSLEGGEQY
V: TRBV9; J: TRBJ2-3; size: .; CDR3: ASSVGGGGVDTQY
V: TRBV7-9; J: TRBJ1-2; size: .; CDR3: ASSLKTLYGYT
V: TRBV7-2; J: TRBJ1-1; size: few; CDR3: ASSLLGWDTEAF
V: TRBV29-1; J: TRBJ2-3; size: .; CDR3: SVEAGASGGGTDTQY
V: TRBV5-1; J: TRBJ2-1; size: many; CDR3: ASSLSTGNNEQF
V: TRBV5-1; J: TRBJ2-2; size: .; CDR3: ASSLQGAPGELF
V: TRBV3-1; J: TRBJ2-7; size: few; CDR3: ASSQRGDSSYEQY
V: TRBV20-1; J: TRBJ1-4; size: .; CDR3: SALDSENEKLF
V: TRBV5-1; J: TRBJ2-7; size: .; CDR3: ASSLGSGEIEQY
V: TRBV12-3/TRBV12-4; J: TRBJ2-7; size: .; CDR3: ASSSGLAPSYEQY
V: TRBV20-1; J: TRBJ2-3; size: .; CDR3: SARGPSGVTDTQY
V: TRBV7-9; J: TRBJ2-1; size: .; CDR3: ASSRQKLAGVEQF
V: TRBV9; J: TRBJ2-1; size: few; CDR3: ASSYLPPGQANNEQF
V: TRBV29-1; J: TRBJ2-3; size: few; CDR3: SVGNRDGAWDTQY
V: TRBV4-1; J: TRBJ1-2; size: .; CDR3: ASSQVTGPTANYGYT
V: TRBV11-2; J: TRBJ2-6; size: .; CDR3: ASSLTRAPGANVLT
V: TRBV6-1; J: TRBJ1-3; size: once; CDR3: ATVWGGSGNTIY
V: TRBV29-1; J: TRBJ2-1; size: many; CDR3: SVERLAGGLNEQF
V: TRBV12-3/TRBV12-4; J: TRBJ2-1; size: few; CDR3: ATLTGTSGRLNEQF
V: TRBV20-1; J: TRBJ1-1; size: few; CDR3: SARGVIGTENTEAF
V: TRBV12-3/TRBV12-4; J: TRBJ2-5; size: many; CDR3: ASSRLAGGGTQY
V: TRBV9; J: TRBJ1-2; size: few; CDR3: ASSVVQEGGYT
V: TRBV12-3/TRBV12-4; J: TRBJ1-4; size: few; CDR3: ASNNRGNEKLF
V: TRBV20-1; J: TRBJ2-2; size: few; CDR3: TNAGGQPIGELF
V: TRBV6-2/TRBV6-3; J: TRBJ2-7; size: few; CDR3: ASTRGDFEQY